This T cell receptor beta chain was observed in a study of blood T cell repertoires in COVID-19. Overall study context: Both acute and convalescent COVID-19 samples were obtained from the United States, Italy and Spain.

The data were produced by immunoSEQ multiplex PCR, yet TCRdb's version contains in-frame clones alone and is incomplete. Of roughly 250,000 clones listed, 75% to 90% are singletons. This CDR3 has 15 residues. Germline CDR1 is MDHEN and CDR2 is SYDVKM. The trim removed 2 bases at V and 6 bases at J, leaving 4 bases unmatched. Sequencing used PBMCs or T cells enriched from blood (not recorded which). This receptor was obtained from a woman between 18 and 29 years old who had recovered from COVID-19. This sequence joins TRBV28 and TRBJ2-1; 10 positions match TRBD1. In DNA form, the CDR3 reads TGTGCCAGCAGTTTAACGGACAGGGGGTTCAATGAGCAGTTCTTC. It encodes CASSLTDRGFNEQFF.